Below are 5 T cell receptor beta chains sequenced from a single sample in a study of technical replicates of blood from a few donors. Repertoires were generated with immunoSEQ multiplex PCR, while TCRdb's copy carries only in-frame clones and drops some. In the table there are some 87,000 clones, 97% of which are singletons. Sequencing was done on a sample of T cells isolated from PBMCs. These receptors were collected from a human donor in good health.

The genes are TRBV4-2 and TRBJ2-5; 8 positions agree with TRBD1. V lost 1 base to trimming and J lost 2 bases; unmatched junction nucleotides: 3. The germline gives CDR1 LGHNA, CDR2 YNFKEQ. CDR3 length equals 15 residues. The CDR3 nucleotides are TGTGCCAGCAGCCAAGGGAACAGGGGGCAAGAGACCCAGTACTTC. Its protein is CASSQGNRGQETQYF.

The rearrangement joins TRBV28 to TRBJ2-7; 9 bases map to TRBD2. The germline V gene encodes CDR1 MDHEN and CDR2 SYDVKM. Germline trimming cut 6 bases from V and 1 base from J; bases unmatched to any gene: 7. The CDR3 totals 15 residues. In nucleotides, the CDR3 is TGTGCCAGCAGCCTCCCCAGCGGGAGGTCCTACGAGCAGTACTTC. Translation gives CASSLPSGRSYEQYF. The full variable domain, in which reference TRBV28 and TRBJ2-7 provide the parts outside the CDR3, is DVKVTQSSRYLVKRTGEKVFLECVQDMDHENMFWYRQDPGLGLRLIYFSYDVKMKEKGDIPEGYSVSREKKERFSLILESASTNQTSMYLCASSLPSGRSYEQYFGPGTRLTVT.

This sequence joins TRBV27 and TRBJ1-6; TRBD1 might be the D (5 bases). Trimming pared 8 bases from V and 5 bases from J, leaving 10 bases between. The germline V gene has CDR1 MNHEY and CDR2 SMNVEV (reference sequence). This CDR3 is 13 amino acids long. CDR3 in amino acids: CASRRGDNSPLHF. The CDR3 DNA reads as TGTGCCAGCCGACGGGGGGATAATTCACCCCTCCACTTT.

The V gene is TRBV5-1, the J gene TRBJ1-5; weak D call: TRBD1 (6 bases). Germline-derived CDR1 and CDR2 are SGHRS and YFSETQ. V was shortened by 1 base and J by 4 bases, with 15 bases between the two germline ends. The CDR3 loop spans 16 amino acids. CDR3 in amino acids: CASSLFSWTDNQPQHF. The CDR3 DNA reads TGCGCCAGCAGCTTGTTTAGCTGGACAGATAATCAGCCCCAGCATTTT.

This chain joins TRBV9 and TRBJ2-1, with 8 nucleotides matching TRBD2. Unmatched junction bases numbered 15, after V lost 4 bases and J lost 9 bases. Germline V lookup: CDR1 SGDLS, CDR2 YYNGEE. The CDR3 consists of 16 residues. CDR3 in DNA: TGTGCCAGCAGCACCGACGGGGGGGCGGGAATGGGTGAGCAGTTCTTC. Protein product: CASSTDGGAGMGEQFF.